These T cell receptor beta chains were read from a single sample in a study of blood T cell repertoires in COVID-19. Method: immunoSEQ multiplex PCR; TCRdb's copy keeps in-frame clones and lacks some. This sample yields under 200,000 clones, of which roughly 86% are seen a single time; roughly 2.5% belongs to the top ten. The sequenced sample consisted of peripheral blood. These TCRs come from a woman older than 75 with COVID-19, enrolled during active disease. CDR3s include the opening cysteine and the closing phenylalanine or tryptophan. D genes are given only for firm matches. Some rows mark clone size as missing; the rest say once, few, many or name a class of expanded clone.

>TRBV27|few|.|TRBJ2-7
CASSLSPAYEQYF
TGTGCCAGCAGTTTATCGCCAGCCTACGAGCAGTACTTC
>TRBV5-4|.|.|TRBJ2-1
CASSQNGWAGEQFF
TGTGCCAGCAGCCAGAACGGTTGGGCGGGCGAGCAGTTCTTC
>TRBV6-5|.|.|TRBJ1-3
CASSLDSSGNTIYF
TGTGCCAGCAGCCTGGACAGCTCTGGAAACACCATATATTTT
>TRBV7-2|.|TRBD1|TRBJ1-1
CASSLTGAGDTEAFF
TGTGCCAGCAGCTTGACAGGGGCCGGGGACACTGAAGCTTTCTTT
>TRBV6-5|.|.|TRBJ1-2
CASSLWQTNYGYTF
TGTGCCAGCAGCCTGTGGCAGACTAACTATGGCTACACCTTC
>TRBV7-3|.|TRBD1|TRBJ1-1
CASSYSGGLNTEAFF
TGTGCCAGCAGCTATTCAGGGGGGCTTAACACTGAAGCTTTCTTT
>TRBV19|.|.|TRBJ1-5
CASSISRDSNQPQHF
TGTGCCAGTAGTATCAGCAGGGATAGCAATCAGCCCCAGCATTTT
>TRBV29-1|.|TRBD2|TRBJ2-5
CSVPGQRGLAGGETQYF
TGCAGCGTGCCGGGACAGCGGGGACTAGCGGGAGGGGAGACCCAGTACTTC
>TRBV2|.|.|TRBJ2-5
CASIWGQGETQYF
TGTGCCAGCATCTGGGGGCAGGGAGAGACCCAGTACTTC
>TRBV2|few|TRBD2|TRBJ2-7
CASIAGIANEQYF
TGTGCCAGCATAGCGGGAATCGCCAACGAGCAGTACTTC
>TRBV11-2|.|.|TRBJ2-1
CASSLLSRVYNEQFF
TGTGCCAGCAGCTTATTATCTCGCGTTTACAATGAGCAGTTCTTC